These T cell receptor beta chains were read from a single sample in a study of T cells after yellow fever vaccination. Each CDR3 protein gets one entry after TCRdb re-called the 5' RACE reads with MiXCR. This sample has 100,000 to 150,000 distinct CDR3 sequences, with roughly 8.2% found just once. The sample was CD8+ T cells sorted from PBMCs, taken on the day of the yellow fever booster vaccination. These receptors all stem from a man between 18 and 29 years old who received the YFV17D yellow fever vaccine. The CDR3 runs from the conserved cysteine through the conserved F or W. The D gene is left open where the match is weak. For some rows the clone size is stated as once, few or many, or as a class when expanded; others skip it.

CSALLAGFNEQFF TGCAGCGCTTTACTAGCGGGGTTCAATGAGCAGTTCTTC TRBJ2-1 TRBD2 . TRBV29-1
CASSLWYSRQPQHF TGTGCCAGCAGTTTATGGTACAGTCGTCAGCCCCAGCATTTT TRBJ1-5 . few TRBV27
CASSFQGSISPQYF TGTGCCAGCAGCTTCCAGGGTAGTATTTCTCCCCAGTACTTC TRBJ2-5 . . TRBV5-4
CASTSISLGPYEQYF TGTGCCAGCACATCGATCTCCCTGGGCCCCTACGAGCAGTACTTC TRBJ2-7 . . TRBV27
CASKGDVMRLYTGELFF TGTGCCAGCAAAGGAGACGTGATGCGACTCTACACCGGGGAGCTGTTTTTT TRBJ2-2 . . TRBV6-1
CASSYSSGTQQFF TGTGCCAGCAGTTACTCCTCCGGGACACAGCAGTTCTTC TRBJ2-1 . . TRBV6-5
CASSPGQEYTF TGTGCCAGCAGCCCCGGACAGGAGTACACCTTC TRBJ1-2 TRBD1 few TRBV5-4
CATSRAGLANYGYTF TGTGCCACCAGCAGAGCCGGATTAGCTAACTATGGCTACACCTTC TRBJ1-2 . . TRBV15
CASSITAGGMNTEAFF TGTGCCAGTAGTATAACGGCAGGGGGGATGAACACTGAAGCTTTCTTT TRBJ1-1 TRBD1 . TRBV19
CASSPGQGIYGYTF TGTGCCAGCAGCCCAGGACAGGGGATCTATGGCTACACCTTC TRBJ1-2 TRBD1 few TRBV11-2
CATSDLASGGHGGELFF TGTGCCACCAGTGATTTGGCTAGCGGGGGCCATGGCGGGGAGCTGTTTTTT TRBJ2-2 TRBD2 . TRBV24-1
CASSLEGGSDQFF TGTGCCAGCAGCTTAGAGGGGGGTTCTGATCAGTTCTTC TRBJ2-1 . . TRBV7-8
CASSRGTTQETQYF TGTGCCAGCAGCCGCGGGACTACGCAAGAGACCCAGTACTTC TRBJ2-5 TRBD2 . TRBV6-2/TRBV6-3
CASSLTRGGNTGAFF TGTGCCAGCAGCTTAACTCGGGGAGGGAACACTGGAGCTTTCTTT TRBJ1-1 . . TRBV7-8
CASSLARGGPYEQYF TGTGCCAGCAGCTTAGCGCGCGGGGGTCCCTACGAGCAGTACTTC TRBJ2-7 TRBD2 many TRBV7-2
CASSQFLGTGLRSNQPQHF TGCGCCAGCAGCCAATTTCTCGGGACAGGGCTACGGAGCAATCAGCCCCAGCATTTT TRBJ1-5 TRBD1 few TRBV4-3
CASSPPEGGGASDTQYF TGTGCCAGCAGCCCACCCGAGGGCGGGGGGGCATCAGATACGCAGTATTTT TRBJ2-3 TRBD2 . TRBV14
CASSSGGVHNEQFF TGTGCCAGCAGCTCCGGGGGGGTACACAATGAGCAGTTCTTC TRBJ2-1 TRBD2 few TRBV7-6
CASSRLAGGHGSDTQYF TGTGCCAGCAGCAGGTTAGCGGGGGGGCATGGGTCAGATACGCAGTATTTT TRBJ2-3 TRBD2 . TRBV5-4
CASSLVIWEARDTQYF TGTGCCAGCAGCTTAGTTATCTGGGAAGCCAGAGATACGCAGTATTTT TRBJ2-3 . . TRBV7-2
CASRPSGSYEQYF TGCGCCAGCAGGCCTAGCGGGTCCTACGAGCAGTACTTC TRBJ2-7 TRBD2 few TRBV4-1
CASSQESVRAFEKLFF TGCGCCAGCAGCCAAGAAAGCGTCAGAGCCTTTGAAAAACTGTTTTTT TRBJ1-4 . many TRBV4-1